This TCR beta chain was identified during a study of blood T cell repertoires in COVID-19. Assay used: immunoSEQ multiplex PCR; TCRdb lists only in-frame clones, some missing. The data contain approximately 300,000 clones, more than 65% of them singletons. V was trimmed by 5 bases and J by 2 bases, leaving 9 bases between them. CDR1 is SEHNR, CDR2 FQNEAQ, per germline (reference sequence). The CDR3 spans 14 residues. Sequenced sample: peripheral blood. The J gene is TRBJ1-4, the V gene TRBV7-9, with no clear D. The sequence came from a person aged 70 to 85 with COVID-19, enrolled during active disease. CDR3: CASSLRSTNEKLFF. DNA of the CDR3: TGTGCCAGCAGCCTTCGTTCTACTAATGAAAAACTGTTTTTT.